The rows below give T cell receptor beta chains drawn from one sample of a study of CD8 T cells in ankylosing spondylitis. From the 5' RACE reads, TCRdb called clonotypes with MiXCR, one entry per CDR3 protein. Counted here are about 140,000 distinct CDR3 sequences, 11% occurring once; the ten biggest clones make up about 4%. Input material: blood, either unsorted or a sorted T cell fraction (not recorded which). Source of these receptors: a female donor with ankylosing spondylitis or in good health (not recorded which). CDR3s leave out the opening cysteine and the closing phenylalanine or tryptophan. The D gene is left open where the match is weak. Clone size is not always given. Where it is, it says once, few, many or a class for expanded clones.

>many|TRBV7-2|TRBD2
ASSMTSGRNGELF
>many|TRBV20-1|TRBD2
SALSGSKTDTQY
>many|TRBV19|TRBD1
ASSVQGTGELF
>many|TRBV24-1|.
ATSDPTHHYRTDTQY
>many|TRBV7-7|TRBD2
AIQPLREGRGDTQY
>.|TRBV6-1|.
ASSGWDHSGNTIY
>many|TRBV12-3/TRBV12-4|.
ASSLGQVFYGYT
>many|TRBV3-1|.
ASSQDPAVRSYEQY
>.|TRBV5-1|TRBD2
ASSLAKLAGDPGEQF
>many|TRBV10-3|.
AISDMEGQPQH
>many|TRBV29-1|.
SVALIVTDTQY
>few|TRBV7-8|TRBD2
ASSLGLAGGISYEQY
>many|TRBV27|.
ASSVEMGSYEQY
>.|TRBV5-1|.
ASSLAGGGDEQF
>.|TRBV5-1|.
ASSLAASSKGYT
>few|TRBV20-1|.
SARRTDTQY
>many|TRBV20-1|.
SARGRTMYNEQF
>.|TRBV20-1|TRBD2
SASPGLASNEQF
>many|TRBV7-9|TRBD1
ASSFNRGLDYGYT
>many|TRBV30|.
AWTGGLNTGELF
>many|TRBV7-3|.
ASSRGPQETQY
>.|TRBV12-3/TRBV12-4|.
ASSFGQLLAGFTQETQY
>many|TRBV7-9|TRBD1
ASSLESGGRYT
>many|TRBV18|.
ASSRAGENTGELF
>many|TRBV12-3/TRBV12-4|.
ASTNFGLNQPQH
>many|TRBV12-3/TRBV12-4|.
ASSVQLETQY
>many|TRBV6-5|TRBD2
ASSYLAGAYEQY
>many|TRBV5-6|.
ASSLVRTYEQY